Here is one T cell receptor (beta chain) with its context. Its specificity is not known. These data come from a study of identical twins. General study findings and limits: While abundant cord blood beta clonotypes carried fewer insertions, memory repertoires showed no such pattern.

A universal primer site arose from template switching, and cDNA bore unique molecular identifiers. TCRdb reprocessed the 5' RACE reads with MiXCR, giving one entry per CDR3 protein. The table records a few hundred thousand distinct CDR3 sequences, 13% to 15% of them present only once. CDR1 is SNHLY and CDR2 is FYNNEI in the germline V gene. Trimming removed 0 bases from V and 0 bases from J, with 9 bases in between. CDR3 length equals 17 residues. The same sample was also studied in work on yellow fever vaccine responses in identical twins.

The sample taken for sequencing was CD4+ T cells sorted from blood. The chain couples TRBV2 to TRBJ2-6, with D hard to call. The TCR originated in a woman under 30 in good health. The chain's CDR3 is CASSEAGKSSGANVLTF. In nucleotides, the CDR3 is TGTGCCAGCAGTGAAGCGGGGAAGAGCTCTGGGGCCAACGTCCTGACTTTC.